This T cell receptor (beta chain) is from a study of T cell repertoires in aging, cancer and after chemotherapy. Overall study: Paired samples before and after chemotherapy came from glioblastoma patients receiving temozolomide-based therapy. Study-wide findings and caveats: Compared with age-matched healthy donors, untreated hematological or solid cancer patients showed higher blood TCR clonality.

There are a few counts of this clonotype. Antigen unknown. TRB rearrangements spanning V, D and J were amplified using mixed TRB-A/B primers. MiXCR, run by TCRdb on the multiplex PCR reads, gives a single entry per CDR3 protein. The sample contains 3,600 or so distinct CDR3 sequences, about 29% of which appear only once. The length of the CDR3 is 18 residues. The germline CDR1 and CDR2 sequences are LNHDA and SQIVND (reference sequence). The J segment lost 7 bases and the V segment lost 5 bases, leaving 19 bases of the junction unmatched. The template was genomic DNA from peripheral blood, not RNA. This chain connects TRBV19 to TRBJ2-7, with 11 bases that match TRBD2. Sequencing input: blood. The receptor was isolated from a human donor with a solid tumor. The CDR3 bases are TGTGCCAGTAGTCAAAGACTAGCGGGGACGAACACTTTGGGAGAGCAGTACTTC. Amino acids: CASSQRLAGTNTLGEQYF. Combining the CDR3 with reference TRBV19 and TRBJ2-7 gives the whole variable domain DGGITQSPKYLFRKEGQNVTLSCEQNLNHDAMYWYRQDPGQGLRLIYYSQIVNDFQKGDIAEGYSVSREKKESFPLTVTSAQKNPTAFYLCASSQRLAGTNTLGEQYFGPGTRLTVT.